This TCR beta chain was sequenced during a study of tumour-infiltrating T cells in Burkitt lymphoma. The method was immunoSEQ multiplex PCR; TCRdb's version includes in-frame clones alone and lacks a portion of them. Among about 4,800 clones listed, approximately 13% were seen once. Germline V gene lookup returns CDR1 SGHTA and CDR2 FQGNSA. The CDR3 loop spans 13 amino acids. Trimming took 3 bases from V and 5 from J; bases not matched to a gene: 2. The table lists this clone with a few counts. V and J are TRBV7-2 and TRBJ2-5, with 8 bases that match TRBD2. Material for sequencing was tumor tissue. This clonotype was sampled from a human donor with Burkitt lymphoma. CDR3 nucleotides: TGTGCCAGCAGCTTCACGGGGGGGGAGACCCAGTACTTC. Its protein is CASSFTGGETQYF.